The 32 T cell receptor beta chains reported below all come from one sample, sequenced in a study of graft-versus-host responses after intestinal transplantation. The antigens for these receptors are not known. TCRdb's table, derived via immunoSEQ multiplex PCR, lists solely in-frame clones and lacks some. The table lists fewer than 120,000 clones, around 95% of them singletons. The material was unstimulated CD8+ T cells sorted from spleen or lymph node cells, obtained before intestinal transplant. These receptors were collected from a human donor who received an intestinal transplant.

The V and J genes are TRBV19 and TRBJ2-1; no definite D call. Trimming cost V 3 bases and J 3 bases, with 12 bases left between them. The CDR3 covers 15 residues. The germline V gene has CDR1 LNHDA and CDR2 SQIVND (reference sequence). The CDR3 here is CASSISSGIYNEQFF. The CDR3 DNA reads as TGTGCCAGTAGTATTTCGTCAGGAATCTACAATGAGCAGTTCTTC.

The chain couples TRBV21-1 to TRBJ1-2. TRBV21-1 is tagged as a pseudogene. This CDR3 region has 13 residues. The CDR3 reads CARGPNWIHGYTF. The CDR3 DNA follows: TGTGCCAGGGGACCCAATTGGATCCATGGCTACACCTTC.

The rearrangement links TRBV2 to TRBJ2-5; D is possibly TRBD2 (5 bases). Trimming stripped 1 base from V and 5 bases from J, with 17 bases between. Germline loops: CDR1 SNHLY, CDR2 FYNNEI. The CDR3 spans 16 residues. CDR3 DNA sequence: TGTGCCAGCAGTGAAGAGGGCGCGGAGGTGGTGGAGACCCAGTACTTC. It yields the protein CASSEEGAEVVETQYF. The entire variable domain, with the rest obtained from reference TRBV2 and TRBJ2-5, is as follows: EPEVTQTPSHQVTQMGQEVILRCVPISNHLYFYWYRQILGQKVEFLVSFYNNEISEKSEIFDDQFSVERPDGSNFTLKIRSTKLEDSAMYFCASSEEGAEVVETQYFGPGTRLLVL.

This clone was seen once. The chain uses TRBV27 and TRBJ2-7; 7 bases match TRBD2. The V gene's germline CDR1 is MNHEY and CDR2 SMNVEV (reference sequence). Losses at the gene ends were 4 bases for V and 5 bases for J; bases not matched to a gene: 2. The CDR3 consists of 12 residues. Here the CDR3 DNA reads TGTGCCAGCAGTTGGGGGGGGGACGAGCAGTACTTC. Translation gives CASSWGGDEQYF.

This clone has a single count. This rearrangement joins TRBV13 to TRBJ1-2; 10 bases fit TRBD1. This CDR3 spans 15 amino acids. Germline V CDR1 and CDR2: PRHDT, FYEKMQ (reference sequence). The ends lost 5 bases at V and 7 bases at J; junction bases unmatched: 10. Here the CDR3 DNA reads TGTGCCAGCAGCCAGGGACAGGGGCGGAGGTTTGGCTACACCTTC. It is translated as CASSQGQGRRFGYTF.

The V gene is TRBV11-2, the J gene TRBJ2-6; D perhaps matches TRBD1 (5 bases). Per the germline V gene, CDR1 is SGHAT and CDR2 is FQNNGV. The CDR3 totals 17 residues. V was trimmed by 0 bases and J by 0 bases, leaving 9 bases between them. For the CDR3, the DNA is TGTGCCAGCAGCTTAGACATCAGGGTCTCTGGGGCCAACGTCCTGACTTTC. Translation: CASSLDIRVSGANVLTF.

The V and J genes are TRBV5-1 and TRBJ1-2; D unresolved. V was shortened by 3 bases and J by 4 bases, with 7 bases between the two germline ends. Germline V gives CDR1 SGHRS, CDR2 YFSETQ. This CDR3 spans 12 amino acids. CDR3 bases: TGCGCCAGCAGCTCAGACGGCTATGGCTACACCTTC. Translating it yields CASSSDGYGYTF.

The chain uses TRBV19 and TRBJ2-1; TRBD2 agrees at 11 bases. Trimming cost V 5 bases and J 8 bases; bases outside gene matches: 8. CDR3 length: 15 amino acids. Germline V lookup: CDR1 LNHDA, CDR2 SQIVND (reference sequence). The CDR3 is CASSLLAGAGYEQFF. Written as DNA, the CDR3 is TGTGCCAGTAGTTTACTAGCGGGAGCCGGCTATGAGCAGTTCTTC. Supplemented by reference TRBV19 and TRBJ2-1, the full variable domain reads DGGITQSPKYLFRKEGQNVTLSCEQNLNHDAMYWYRQDPGQGLRLIYYSQIVNDFQKGDIAEGYSVSREKKESFPLTVTSAQKNPTAFYLCASSLLAGAGYEQFFGPGTRLTVL.

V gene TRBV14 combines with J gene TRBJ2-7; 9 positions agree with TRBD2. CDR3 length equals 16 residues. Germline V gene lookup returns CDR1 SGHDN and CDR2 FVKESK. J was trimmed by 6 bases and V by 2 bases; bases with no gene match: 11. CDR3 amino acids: CASSQLASGKTSEQYF. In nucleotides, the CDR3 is TGTGCCAGCAGCCAACTGGCTAGCGGGAAGACTAGCGAGCAGTACTTC.

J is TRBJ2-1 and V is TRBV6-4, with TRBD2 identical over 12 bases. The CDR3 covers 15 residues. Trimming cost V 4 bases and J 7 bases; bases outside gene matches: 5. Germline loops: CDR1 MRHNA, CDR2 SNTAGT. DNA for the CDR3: TGTGCCAGCAGTGGACTAGCGGGGGCAAAAAATGAGCAGTTCTTC. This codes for CASSGLAGAKNEQFF.

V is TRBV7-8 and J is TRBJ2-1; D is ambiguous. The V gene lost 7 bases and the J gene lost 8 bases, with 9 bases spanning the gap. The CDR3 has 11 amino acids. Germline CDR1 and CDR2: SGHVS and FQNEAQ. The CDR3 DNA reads TGTGCCAGCACCTCCGGTGATGAGCAGTTCTTC. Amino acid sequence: CASTSGDEQFF.

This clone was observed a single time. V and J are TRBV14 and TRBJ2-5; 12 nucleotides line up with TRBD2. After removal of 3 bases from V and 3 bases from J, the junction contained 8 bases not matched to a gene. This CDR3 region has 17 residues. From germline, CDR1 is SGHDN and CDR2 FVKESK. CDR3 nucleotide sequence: TGTGCCAGCAGCCAGGGTAGACTAGCGGGAGTAGAAGAGACCCAGTACTTC. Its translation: CASSQGRLAGVEETQYF.

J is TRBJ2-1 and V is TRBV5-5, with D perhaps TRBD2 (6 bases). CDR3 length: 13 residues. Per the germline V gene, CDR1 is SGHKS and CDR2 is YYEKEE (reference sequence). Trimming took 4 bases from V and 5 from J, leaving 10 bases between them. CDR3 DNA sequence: TGTGCCAGCAGCCAGCCGGGGGACAATGAGCAGTTCTTC. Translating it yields CASSQPGDNEQFF.

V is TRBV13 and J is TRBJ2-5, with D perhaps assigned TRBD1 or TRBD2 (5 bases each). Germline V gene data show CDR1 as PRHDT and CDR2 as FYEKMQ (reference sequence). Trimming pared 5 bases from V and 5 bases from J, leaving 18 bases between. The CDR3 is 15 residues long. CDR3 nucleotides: TGTGCCAGCAGCGCCCGGGACCGGATTTGGGAGACCCAGTACTTC. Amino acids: CASSARDRIWETQYF.

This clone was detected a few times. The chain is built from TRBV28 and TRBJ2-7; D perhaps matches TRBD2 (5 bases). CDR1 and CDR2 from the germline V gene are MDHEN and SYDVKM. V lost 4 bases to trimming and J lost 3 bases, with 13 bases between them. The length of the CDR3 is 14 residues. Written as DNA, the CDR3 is TGTGCCAGCAGTTCCATGGACTCTGTCTACGAGCAGTACTTC. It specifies CASSSMDSVYEQYF.

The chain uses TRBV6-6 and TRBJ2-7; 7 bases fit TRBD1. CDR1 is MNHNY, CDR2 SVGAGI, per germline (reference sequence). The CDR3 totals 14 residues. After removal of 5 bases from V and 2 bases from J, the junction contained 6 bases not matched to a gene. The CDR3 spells CASSLQDRPYEQYF. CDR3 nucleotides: TGTGCCAGCAGTCTACAGGACAGGCCCTACGAGCAGTACTTC.

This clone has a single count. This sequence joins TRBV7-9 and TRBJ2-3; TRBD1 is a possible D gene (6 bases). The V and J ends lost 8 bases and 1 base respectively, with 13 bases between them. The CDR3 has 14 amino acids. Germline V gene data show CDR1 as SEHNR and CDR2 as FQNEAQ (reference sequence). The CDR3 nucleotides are TGTGCCAGCTGGACAGCGGCCGGCACAGATACGCAGTATTTT. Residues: CASWTAAGTDTQYF.

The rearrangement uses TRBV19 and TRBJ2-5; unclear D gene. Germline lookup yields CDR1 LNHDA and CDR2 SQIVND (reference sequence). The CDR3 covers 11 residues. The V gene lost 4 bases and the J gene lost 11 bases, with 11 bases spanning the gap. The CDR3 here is CASSSGLEQYF. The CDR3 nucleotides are TGTGCCAGTAGTAGCGGATTGGAGCAGTACTTC.

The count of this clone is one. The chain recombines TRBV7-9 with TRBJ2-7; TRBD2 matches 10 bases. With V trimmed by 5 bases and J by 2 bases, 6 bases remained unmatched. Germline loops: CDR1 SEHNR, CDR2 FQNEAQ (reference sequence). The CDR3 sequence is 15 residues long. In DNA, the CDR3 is TGTGCCAGCAGCCCGGGGACTAGCGTCACCTACGAGCAGTACTTC. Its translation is CASSPGTSVTYEQYF.

Here the CDR3 reads CASSLGGERETQYF. CDR3 nucleotides: TGTGCCAGCAGCTTGGGGGGAGAGAGGGAGACCCAGTACTTC. This chain connects TRBV5-6 to TRBJ2-5; possibly TRBD2 for D (5 bases). The CDR3 covers 14 residues. Germline V gene lookup returns CDR1 SGHDT and CDR2 YYEEEE. V lost 0 bases and J 5 bases, leaving 11 bases between the germline ends.

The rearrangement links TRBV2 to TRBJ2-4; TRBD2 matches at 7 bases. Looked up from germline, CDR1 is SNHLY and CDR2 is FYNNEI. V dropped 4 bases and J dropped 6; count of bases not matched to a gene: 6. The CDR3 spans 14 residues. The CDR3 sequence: CASSAGGQRNIQYF. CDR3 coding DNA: TGTGCCAGCAGTGCGGGAGGACAAAGAAACATTCAGTACTTC.

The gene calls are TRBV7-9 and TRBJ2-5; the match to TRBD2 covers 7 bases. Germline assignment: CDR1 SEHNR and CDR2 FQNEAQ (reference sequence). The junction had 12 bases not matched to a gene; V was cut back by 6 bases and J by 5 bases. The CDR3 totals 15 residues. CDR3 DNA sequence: TGTGCCAGCAGTCCCCGAGAGGGGAGGGCGGAGACCCAGTACTTC. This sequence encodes CASSPREGRAETQYF.

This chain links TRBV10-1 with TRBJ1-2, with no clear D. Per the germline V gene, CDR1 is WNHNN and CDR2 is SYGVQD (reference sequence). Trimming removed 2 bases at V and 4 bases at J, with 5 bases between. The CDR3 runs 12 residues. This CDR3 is CASSEGSYGYTF. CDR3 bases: TGCGCCAGCAGTGAGGGCAGCTATGGCTACACCTTC.

For the CDR3, the DNA is TGTGCCAGCAGTTCTGGACAGGGCACGGAAAAACTGTTTTTT. It specifies CASSSGQGTEKLFF. This sequence joins TRBV2 and TRBJ1-4; 8 nucleotides line up with TRBD1. Germline CDR1 is SNHLY and CDR2 is FYNNEI. Trimming removed 5 bases from V and 8 bases from J; junction bases left unmatched: 7. This CDR3 has 14 amino acids.

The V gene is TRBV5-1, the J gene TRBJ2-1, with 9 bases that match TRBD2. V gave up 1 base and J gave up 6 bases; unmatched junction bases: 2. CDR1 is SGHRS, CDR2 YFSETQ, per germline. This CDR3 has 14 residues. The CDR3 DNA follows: TGCGCCAGCAGCTTGTGGCGGGAGGGCAATGAGCAGTTCTTC. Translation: CASSLWREGNEQFF.

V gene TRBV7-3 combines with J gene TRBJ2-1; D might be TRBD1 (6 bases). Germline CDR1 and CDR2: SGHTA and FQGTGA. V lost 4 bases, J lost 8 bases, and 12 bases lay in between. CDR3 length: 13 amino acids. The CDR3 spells CASSSTGRDEQFF. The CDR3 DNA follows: TGTGCCAGCAGCTCAACAGGGCGGGATGAGCAGTTCTTC.

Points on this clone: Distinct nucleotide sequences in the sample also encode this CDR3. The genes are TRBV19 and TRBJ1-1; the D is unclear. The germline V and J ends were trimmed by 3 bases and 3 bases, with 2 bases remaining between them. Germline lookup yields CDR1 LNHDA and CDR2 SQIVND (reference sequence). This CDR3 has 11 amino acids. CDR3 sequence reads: CASSIYTEAFF. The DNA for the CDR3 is TGTGCCAGTAGTATCTACACTGAAGCTTTCTTT.

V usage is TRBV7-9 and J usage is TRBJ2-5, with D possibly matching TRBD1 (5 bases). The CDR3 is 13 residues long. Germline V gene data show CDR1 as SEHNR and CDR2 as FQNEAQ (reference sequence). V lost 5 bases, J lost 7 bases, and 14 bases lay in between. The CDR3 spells CASSGQGGLTQYF. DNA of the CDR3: TGTGCCAGCAGCGGGCAGGGTGGCCTGACCCAGTACTTC.

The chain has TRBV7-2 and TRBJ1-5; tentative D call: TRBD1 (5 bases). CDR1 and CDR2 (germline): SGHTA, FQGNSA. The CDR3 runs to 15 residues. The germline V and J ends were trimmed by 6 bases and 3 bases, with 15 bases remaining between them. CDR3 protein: CASSRSKGANQPQHF. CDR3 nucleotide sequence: TGTGCCAGCAGTCGTAGCAAAGGGGCCAATCAGCCCCAGCATTTT. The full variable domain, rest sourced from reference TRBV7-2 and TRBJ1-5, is GAGVSQSPSNKVTEKGKDVELRCDPISGHTALYWYRQSLGQGLEFLIYFQGNSAPDKSGLPSDRFSAERTGGSVSTLTIQRTQQEDSAVYLCASSRSKGANQPQHFGDGTRLSIL.

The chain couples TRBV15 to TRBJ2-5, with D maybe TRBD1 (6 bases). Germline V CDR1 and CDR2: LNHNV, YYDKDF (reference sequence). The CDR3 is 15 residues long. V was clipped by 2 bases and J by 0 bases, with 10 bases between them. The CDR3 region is CATSRSDSHQETQYF. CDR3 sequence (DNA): TGTGCCACCAGCAGATCGGACAGCCACCAAGAGACCCAGTACTTC.

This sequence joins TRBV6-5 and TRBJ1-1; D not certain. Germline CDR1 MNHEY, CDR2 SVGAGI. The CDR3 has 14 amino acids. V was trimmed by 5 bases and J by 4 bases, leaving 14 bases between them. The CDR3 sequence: CASSPLGGPTEAFF. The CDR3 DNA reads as TGTGCCAGCAGTCCCCTGGGTGGGCCCACTGAAGCTTTCTTT.

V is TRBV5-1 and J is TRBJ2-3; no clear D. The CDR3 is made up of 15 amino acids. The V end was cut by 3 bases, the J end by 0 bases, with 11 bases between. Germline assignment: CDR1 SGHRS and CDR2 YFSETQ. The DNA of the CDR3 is TGCGCCAGCAGCTCAAGCACTGATAGCACAGATACGCAGTATTTT. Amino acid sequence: CASSSSTDSTDTQYF.